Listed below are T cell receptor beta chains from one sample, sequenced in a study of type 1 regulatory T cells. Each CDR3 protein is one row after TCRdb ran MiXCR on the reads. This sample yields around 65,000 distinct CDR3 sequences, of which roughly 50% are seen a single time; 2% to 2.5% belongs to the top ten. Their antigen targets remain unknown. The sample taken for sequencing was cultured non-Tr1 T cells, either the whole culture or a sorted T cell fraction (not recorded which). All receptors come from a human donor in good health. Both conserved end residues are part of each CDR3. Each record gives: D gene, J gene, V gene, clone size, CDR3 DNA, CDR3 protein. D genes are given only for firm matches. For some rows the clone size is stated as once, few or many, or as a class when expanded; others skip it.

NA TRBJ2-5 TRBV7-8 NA TGTGCCAGCACGGATGACCGGGGGGAGACCCAGTACTTC CASTDDRGETQYF
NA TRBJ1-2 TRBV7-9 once TGTGCCAGCAGCTTAGAAGATTTCATCGCGTGCACCTTC CASSLEDFIACTF
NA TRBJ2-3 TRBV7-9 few TGTGCCAGCAGCTTAGCGACTAGCACAGATACGCAGTATTTT CASSLATSTDTQYF
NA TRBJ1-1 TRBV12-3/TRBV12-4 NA TGTGCCAGCAGTTTAAATGTTGTTGGGGTCGCTGAAGCTTTCTTT CASSLNVVGVAEAFF
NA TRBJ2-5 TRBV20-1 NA TGCAGTGCGGGGGGGCCTCCAAAGCTAGAGACCCAGTACTTC CSAGGPPKLETQYF
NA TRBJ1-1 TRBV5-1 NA TGCGCCAGCAGCAACGATGGGGGGAACACTGAAGCTTTCTTT CASSNDGGNTEAFF
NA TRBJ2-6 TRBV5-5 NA TGTGCCAGCAGCTTGGTGGCAGGGTATGGGGCCAACGTCCTGACTTTC CASSLVAGYGANVLTF
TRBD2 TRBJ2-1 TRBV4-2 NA TGTGCCAGCAGCCGAACTAGCGTCGAGCAGTTCTTC CASSRTSVEQFF
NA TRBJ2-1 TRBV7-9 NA TGTGCCAGCAGCCCCCCTGCCCCGGCGGCCTACAATGAGCAGTTCTTC CASSPPAPAAYNEQFF
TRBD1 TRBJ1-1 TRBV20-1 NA TGCAGTGCTAGGGGAAGACAGGGGTGGAACACTGAAGCTTTCTTT CSARGRQGWNTEAFF
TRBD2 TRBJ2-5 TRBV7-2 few TGTGCCAGCAGCTTAGTAGGAACTAGCGGGGGCAAGCGAGAGACCCAGTACTTC CASSLVGTSGGKRETQYF
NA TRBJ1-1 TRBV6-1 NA TGTGCCAGCAGAATAACCGGGACCCCAGCGGCTTTCTTT CASRITGTPAAFF
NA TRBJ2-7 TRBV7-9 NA TGTGCCAGCAGCTCCCCTCCCTGGAAGGGGGGCGAGCAGTACTTC CASSSPPWKGGEQYF
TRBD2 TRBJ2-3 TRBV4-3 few TGCGCCAGCAGCCCTACTAGCGGAAGCACAGATACGCAGTATTTT CASSPTSGSTDTQYF
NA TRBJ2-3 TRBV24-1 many TGTGCCACCAGTGTTACAGGGTTAGATACGCAGTATTTT CATSVTGLDTQYF
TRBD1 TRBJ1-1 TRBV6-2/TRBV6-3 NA TGTGCCAGCAGTTACCCGGACAGGGGGCCACGCACTGAAGCTTTCTTT CASSYPDRGPRTEAFF
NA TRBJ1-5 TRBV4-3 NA TGCGCCAGCAGCCAAGAAGAGGGCAGCAATCAGCCCCAGCATTTT CASSQEEGSNQPQHF
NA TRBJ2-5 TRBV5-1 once TGCGCCAGCACAACTAGACAGGACGGGGCCCAGTACTTC CASTTRQDGAQYF
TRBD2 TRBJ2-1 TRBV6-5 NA TGTGCCAGCAGAACTTCGTACCTAGCGGTTTACAATGAGCAGTTCTTC CASRTSYLAVYNEQFF
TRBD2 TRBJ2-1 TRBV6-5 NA TGTGCCAGCAGCGCCCCTCGGGGGGGCCCCAATGAGCAGTTCTTC CASSAPRGGPNEQFF
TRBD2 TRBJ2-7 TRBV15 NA TGTGCCACCAGCAGACCTACTAGCGGGGCATCCTACGAGCAGTACTTC CATSRPTSGASYEQYF
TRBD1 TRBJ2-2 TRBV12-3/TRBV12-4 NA TGTGCCAGCACTCCGGGACAGTACACCGGGGAGCTGTTTTTT CASTPGQYTGELFF
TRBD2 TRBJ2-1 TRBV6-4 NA TGTGCCAGCAATGCCGGGGGGGGCAATGAGCAGTTCTTC CASNAGGGNEQFF
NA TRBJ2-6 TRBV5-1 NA TGCGCCAGCAGCTCAACCTCCCCCGCGGGGTCTGGGGCCAACGTCCTGACTTTC CASSSTSPAGSGANVLTF
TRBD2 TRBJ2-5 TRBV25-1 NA TGTGCCAGCAGTGGATGGATAGCGGGGGGTGTGGAGACCCAGTACTTC CASSGWIAGGVETQYF